A single sample gave rise to the 24 T cell receptor beta chains below, sequenced in a study of cytomegalovirus exposure and HLA in healthy donors. Primers included in the PCR were 60 Vbeta and 13 Jbeta primers. The method was immunoSEQ multiplex PCR; TCRdb's version includes in-frame clones alone and lacks a portion of them. The repertoire holds approximately 54,000 clones, with more than 65% as singletons. The specimen was PBMCs. The receptor source for this set is a woman between 18 and 29 years old in good health and CMV-seronegative.

The rearrangement joins TRBV7-2 to TRBJ2-5, with D unresolved. Trimming pared 2 bases from V and 5 bases from J, leaving 6 bases between. The V gene's germline CDR1 is SGHTA and CDR2 FQGNSA. The CDR3 runs to 12 residues. Written as DNA, the CDR3 is TGTGCCAGCAGCTTAATCGCGGAGACCCAGTACTTC. Protein product: CASSLIAETQYF.

J is TRBJ1-3 and V is TRBV6-1, with D possibly being TRBD1 (6 bases). The V end was cut by 4 bases, the J end by 1 base, with 11 bases between. The CDR3 spans 15 residues. CDR1 is MNHNS and CDR2 is SASEGT in the germline V gene. The CDR3 coding sequence is TGTGCCAGCAGTGCCAGGGGAGAGTCTGGAAACACCATATATTTT. It encodes CASSARGESGNTIYF.

The chain links TRBV4-1 to TRBJ1-2; 7 nucleotides align to TRBD1. CDR1 and CDR2 from the germline V gene are MGHRA and YSYEKL. The CDR3 runs 17 residues. V lost 0 bases to trimming and J lost 2 bases; unmatched junction nucleotides: 9. CDR3 sequence: CASSQDRRDSANYGYTF. The DNA of the CDR3 is TGCGCCAGCAGCCAAGATCGTAGGGACAGCGCCAACTATGGCTACACCTTC.

CDR3 bases: TGCAGCGTGCCCACAGGGGGCAATGAGCAGTTCTTC. Translation gives CSVPTGGNEQFF. The chain couples TRBV29-1 to TRBJ2-1; 8 nucleotides agree with TRBD1. The CDR3 covers 12 residues. V gave up 6 bases and J gave up 6 bases; unmatched junction bases: 4. Germline assignment: CDR1 SQVTM and CDR2 ANQGSEA.

The chain employs TRBV25-1 and TRBJ2-3; 8 bases fit TRBD1. J lost 4 bases, V lost 4 bases, and 4 bases had no gene match. The CDR3 runs 14 residues. Germline V CDR1 and CDR2: MGHDK, SYGVNS. The CDR3: CASSVDREADTQYF. The CDR3 DNA reads TGTGCCAGCAGTGTGGACAGGGAGGCAGATACGCAGTATTTT.

The chain carries TRBV11-2 and TRBJ2-1; 7 bases fit TRBD2. With 0 bases clipped from V and 0 bases from J, the junction kept 11 bases outside the gene matches. CDR3 size: 19 residues. Germline CDR1 and CDR2: SGHAT and FQNNGV. The CDR3 coding sequence is TGTGCCAGCAGCTTAGATGGGGCCCTAGCGGCTAGCTCCTACAATGAGCAGTTCTTC. It specifies CASSLDGALAASSYNEQFF.

The CDR3 DNA reads TGTGCCAGCAGCCCTCCAGGAGGGCTTAATCAGCCCCAGCATTTT. Translating it yields CASSPPGGLNQPQHF. The chain uses TRBV7-9 and TRBJ1-5, with D unclear. Trimming took off 5 bases at V and 4 bases at J, with 15 bases between the two ends. Germline values: CDR1 SEHNR, CDR2 FQNEAQ (reference sequence). The CDR3 covers 15 residues.

J is TRBJ2-2 and V is TRBV6-1, with D possibly matching TRBD1 (6 bases). Germline CDR1 MNHNS, CDR2 SASEGT. The CDR3 sequence is 13 residues long. With 6 bases removed from V and 4 bases from J, the gap between germline ends came to 9 bases. This CDR3 reads CASRQQGTGELFF. For the CDR3, the DNA is TGTGCCAGCAGACAACAGGGCACCGGGGAGCTGTTTTTT.

The chain is built from TRBV10-3 and TRBJ2-1, with no clear D. The length of the CDR3 is 12 residues. Germline CDR1 reads ENHRY; CDR2 reads SYGVKD. Trimming shortened V by 4 bases and J by 4 bases, and 5 bases separated the two germline ends. CDR3 coding DNA: TGTGCCATCAGTGCCCCATACAATGAGCAGTTCTTC. Protein: CAISAPYNEQFF.

This clone was detected only a few times. The chain combines TRBV7-9 with TRBJ2-1, with D perhaps matching TRBD2 (6 bases). The germline V gene has CDR1 SEHNR and CDR2 FQNEAQ (reference sequence). Trimming took 5 bases from V and 4 from J, leaving 15 bases between them. This CDR3 region has 15 residues. DNA of the CDR3: TGTGCCAGCAGCCCCTCGGGCGGGATGTACAATGAGCAGTTCTTC. This translates into CASSPSGGMYNEQFF.

The chain joins TRBV6-4 to TRBJ2-3; maybe TRBD2 (6 bases). CDR3 length: 15 amino acids. The V end was cut by 6 bases, the J end by 2 bases, with 15 bases between. CDR1 and CDR2 from the germline V gene are MRHNA and SNTAGT. The CDR3 nucleotides are TGTGCCAGCAGCCCGGGGACGGGGGACACAGATACGCAGTATTTT. Protein sequence: CASSPGTGDTDTQYF.

Points on this clone: The germline gene is not matched at one end of the junction; a read error may be the cause. This sequence joins TRBV6-4 and TRBJ2-6; D is unresolved. Germline V gives CDR1 MRHNA, CDR2 SNTAGT. The CDR3 is made up of 14 amino acids. CDR3 sequence (DNA): TGTGCCAGCAGTGACCAGTTAGAGGCCAACGGCCTGACTTTC. It translates to CASSDQLEANGLTF.

V is TRBV10-2 and J is TRBJ2-3; the match to TRBD2 covers 7 bases. The trim removed 6 bases at V and 0 bases at J, leaving 9 bases unmatched. The CDR3 extends over 16 amino acids. Germline V gives CDR1 WSHSY, CDR2 SAAADI. CDR3 sequence: CASRDPSGPSTDTQYF. CDR3 sequence (DNA): TGCGCCAGCAGGGACCCTAGCGGTCCTAGCACAGATACGCAGTATTTT.

As for this clone: The junction differs from germline at one of its ends, possibly a read error. Other DNA sequences in the same sample also yield this CDR3. J is TRBJ2-2 and V is TRBV11-3; possibly TRBD2 for D (6 bases). Germline lookup yields CDR1 SGHNT and CDR2 YENEEA. This CDR3 contains 15 residues. Written as DNA, the CDR3 is TGTGCCAGCAGCTTAGATCGCCAGTCTGGCGGGGAGCTATTTTTT. As protein: CASSLDRQSGGELFF.

This clone was seen a handful of times. The chain uses TRBV28 and TRBJ2-2; possibly TRBD2 for D (5 bases). Per germline, CDR1 MDHEN and CDR2 SYDVKM. Trimming removed 3 bases from V and 2 bases from J, with 10 bases in between. The CDR3 has 15 residues. Here the CDR3 DNA reads TGTGCCAGCAGTTTGGAAGCGGCCAACACCGGGGAGCTGTTTTTT. This encodes CASSLEAANTGELFF. Supplemented by reference TRBV28 and TRBJ2-2, the full variable domain reads DVKVTQSSRYLVKRTGEKVFLECVQDMDHENMFWYRQDPGLGLRLIYFSYDVKMKEKGDIPEGYSVSREKKERFSLILESASTNQTSMYLCASSLEAANTGELFFGEGSRLTVL.

This clone was seen only a few times. The junction does not match germline at one end; this may be a read error. This chain links TRBV6-1 with TRBJ2-6; the D gene is possibly TRBD1 (6 bases). Germline values: CDR1 MNHNS, CDR2 SASEGT. The length of the CDR3 is 15 residues. This CDR3 reads CASSEGHSGANGLTF. The CDR3 coding sequence is TGTGCCAGCAGTGAGGGACACTCTGGGGCCAACGGCCTGACTTTC.

CDR3 bases: TGTGCCAGCAGCCAAGGGCGCAGGCAGGGGGAATCCTACGAGCAGTACTTC. Its translation is CASSQGRRQGESYEQYF. The chain links TRBV4-2 to TRBJ2-7; TRBD1 matches at 7 bases. The CDR3 length is 17 residues. Germline values: CDR1 LGHNA, CDR2 YNFKEQ. V lost 1 base to trimming and J lost 1 base; unmatched junction nucleotides: 10.

This clone was seen a single time. V usage is TRBV27 and J usage is TRBJ2-5, with D possibly being TRBD1 (5 bases). This CDR3 spans 12 amino acids. Germline V gives CDR1 MNHEY, CDR2 SMNVEV (reference sequence). The V gene lost 3 bases and the J gene lost 11 bases, with 13 bases spanning the gap. CDR3 amino acids: CASSFEAGKQYF. In DNA, the CDR3 is TGTGCCAGCAGTTTTGAGGCAGGGAAGCAGTACTTC.

The V call is TRBV9, the J call TRBJ1-3, with D perhaps matching TRBD1 (5 bases). Germline V CDR1 and CDR2: SGDLS, YYNGEE. V dropped 4 bases and J dropped 1 base, with 12 bases sitting between them. The CDR3 contains 15 residues. The DNA for the CDR3 is TGTGCCAGCAGCCTTTCGGACATATCTGGAAACACCATATATTTT. Protein: CASSLSDISGNTIYF. Based on the CDR3 plus reference TRBV9 and TRBJ1-3, the full variable domain is DSGVTQTPKHLITATGQRVTLRCSPRSGDLSVYWYQQSLDQGLQFLIQYYNGEERAKGNILERFSAQQFPDLHSELNLSSLELGDSALYFCASSLSDISGNTIYFGEGSWLTVV.

V gene TRBV27 combines with J gene TRBJ2-1; 12 positions agree with TRBD2. Trimming cost V 3 bases and J 0 bases; bases outside gene matches: 3. The V gene's germline CDR1 is MNHEY and CDR2 SMNVEV (reference sequence). The CDR3 is 17 amino acids. The CDR3 here is CASSFQTSGSSYNEQFF. The CDR3 coding sequence is TGTGCCAGCAGTTTCCAGACTAGCGGGAGCTCCTACAATGAGCAGTTCTTC.

This clone has only one observation. This rearrangement joins TRBV5-1 to TRBJ2-2; 13 bases align to TRBD2. The ends lost 4 bases at V and 8 bases at J; junction bases unmatched: 8. The CDR3 contains 16 residues. The germline V gene has CDR1 SGHRS and CDR2 YFSETQ. For the CDR3, the DNA is TGCGCCAGCAGCGCCGGACTAGCGGGAGCGCCGGGGGAGCTGTTTTTT. This encodes CASSAGLAGAPGELFF.

The chain carries TRBV30 and TRBJ2-5; D gene unclear. V was clipped by 0 bases and J by 4 bases, with 6 bases between them. Germline V CDR1 and CDR2: GTSNPN, SVGIG (reference sequence). The CDR3 covers 12 residues. CDR3 sequence (DNA): TGTGCCTGGAGTGTTCGGAGAGAGACCCAGTACTTC. Translating gives CAWSVRRETQYF.

The CDR3 coding sequence is TGTGCCAGTAGTTCAGGCCTCAGTAGTCTCGAGCAGTACTTC. This translates into CASSSGLSSLEQYF. The chain carries TRBV19 and TRBJ2-5; no definite D call. The DNA end is more similar to TRBJ2-7, so the J call may be wrong. Germline CDR1 reads LNHDA; CDR2 reads SQIVND (reference sequence). This CDR3 has 14 amino acids.

The table lists this clone with a few counts. The chain joins TRBV28 to TRBJ1-1; D is perhaps TRBD1 (5 bases). The CDR3 loop spans 14 amino acids. Germline V gene sequence: CDR1 MDHEN, CDR2 SYDVKM. Trimming stripped 5 bases from V and 11 bases from J, with 21 bases between. The CDR3 nucleotides read TGTGCCAGCAGTCGCAATTACGCAGGTAGGGGTGCTTTCTTT. Protein product: CASSRNYAGRGAFF. Based on the CDR3 plus reference TRBV28 and TRBJ1-1, the full variable domain is DVKVTQSSRYLVKRTGEKVFLECVQDMDHENMFWYRQDPGLGLRLIYFSYDVKMKEKGDIPEGYSVSREKKERFSLILESASTNQTSMYLCASSRNYAGRGAFFGQGTRLTVV.